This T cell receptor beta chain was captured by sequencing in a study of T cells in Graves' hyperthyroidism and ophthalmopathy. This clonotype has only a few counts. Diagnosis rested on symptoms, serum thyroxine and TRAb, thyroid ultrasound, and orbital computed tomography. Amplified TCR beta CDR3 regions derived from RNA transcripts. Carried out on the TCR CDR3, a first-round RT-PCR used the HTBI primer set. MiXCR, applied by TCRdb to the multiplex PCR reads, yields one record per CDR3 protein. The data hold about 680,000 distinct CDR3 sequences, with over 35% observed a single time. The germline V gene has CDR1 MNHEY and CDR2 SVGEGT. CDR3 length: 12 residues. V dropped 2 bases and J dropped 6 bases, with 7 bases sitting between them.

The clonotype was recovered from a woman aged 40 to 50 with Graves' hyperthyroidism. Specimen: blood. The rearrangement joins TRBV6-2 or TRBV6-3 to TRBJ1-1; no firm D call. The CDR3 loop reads CASSYGDPEAFF. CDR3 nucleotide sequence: TGTGCCAGCAGTTACGGGGATCCTGAAGCTTTCTTT.